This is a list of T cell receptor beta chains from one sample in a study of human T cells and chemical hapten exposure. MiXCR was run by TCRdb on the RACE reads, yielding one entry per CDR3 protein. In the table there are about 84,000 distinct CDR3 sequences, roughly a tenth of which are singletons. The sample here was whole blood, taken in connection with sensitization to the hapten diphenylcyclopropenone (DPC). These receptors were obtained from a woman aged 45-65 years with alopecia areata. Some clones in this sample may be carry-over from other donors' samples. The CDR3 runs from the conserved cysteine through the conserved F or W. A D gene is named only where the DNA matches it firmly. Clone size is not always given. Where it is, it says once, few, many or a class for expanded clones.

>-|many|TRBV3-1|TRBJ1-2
TGTGCCAGCAGCCAAGTAGGCCGCCAGGGCTACACCTTC
CASSQVGRQGYTF
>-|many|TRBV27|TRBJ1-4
TGTGCCAGCTGCTTGAGGCCGGGGCGTGAAAAACTGTTTTTT
CASCLRPGREKLFF
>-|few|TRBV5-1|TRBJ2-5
TGCGCCAGCAGCCGACAGGAATATGAGACCCAGTACTTC
CASSRQEYETQYF
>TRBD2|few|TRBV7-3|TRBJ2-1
TGTGCCAGCAGCTTATCGGGAGGGCTGAATGAGCAGTTCTTC
CASSLSGGLNEQFF
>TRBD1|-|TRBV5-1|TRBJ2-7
TGCGCCAGCAGATCGACGGAGGGACAGGGGCTCGGCGAGCAGTACTTC
CASRSTEGQGLGEQYF
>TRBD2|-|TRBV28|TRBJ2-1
TGTGCCAGCAGCCAGAGCGGGAGGCGCTACAATGAGCAGTTCTTC
CASSQSGRRYNEQFF
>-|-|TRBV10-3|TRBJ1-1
TGTGCCATTCAAGGGACGTATGAAGCTTTCTTT
CAIQGTYEAFF
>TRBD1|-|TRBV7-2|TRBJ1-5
TGTGCCAGCAGCGCGGGGACAGGGTCGATGCCCCAGCATTTT
CASSAGTGSMPQHF
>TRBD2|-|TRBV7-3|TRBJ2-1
TGTGCCAGCAGCCCCTCTAGCGGGGGCCTATACAATGAGCAGTTCTTC
CASSPSSGGLYNEQFF
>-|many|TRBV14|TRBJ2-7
TGTGCCAGCAGCCAACACTACGAGCAGTACTTC
CASSQHYEQYF
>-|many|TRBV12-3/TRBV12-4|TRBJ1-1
TGTGCCAGCACCGGACAAAGGGGCACTGAAGCTTTCTTT
CASTGQRGTEAFF
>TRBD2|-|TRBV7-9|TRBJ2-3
TGTGCCAGCAGCTGGACTAGCGGGAGGGACAGCACAGATACGCAGTATTTT
CASSWTSGRDSTDTQYF
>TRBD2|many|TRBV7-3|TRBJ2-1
TGTGCCAGCAGCCAAGGACTAGCGGGAATGGGTGAGCAGTTCTTC
CASSQGLAGMGEQFF
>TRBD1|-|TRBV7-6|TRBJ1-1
TGTGCCAGCAGCTCCTCCGGGACAGTGGCAACTGAAGCTTTCTTT
CASSSSGTVATEAFF
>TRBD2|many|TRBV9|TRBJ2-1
TGTGCCAGCAGCGTAGTGGGGACTAGCGGGAGTCTATACAATGAGCAGTTCTTC
CASSVVGTSGSLYNEQFF
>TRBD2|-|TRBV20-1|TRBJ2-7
TGCAGTGCTAGTACCCCGGGTCATTCGGGACTAAGCTCCTACGAGCAGTACTTC
CSASTPGHSGLSSYEQYF
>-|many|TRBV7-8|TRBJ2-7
TGTGCCAGCAGCCCCGGACCCGGGCACTACGAGCAGTACTTC
CASSPGPGHYEQYF
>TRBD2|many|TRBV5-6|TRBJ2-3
TGTGCCAGCATCTTCGCGGGAGAGTGGCTGACAGATACGCAGTATTTT
CASIFAGEWLTDTQYF
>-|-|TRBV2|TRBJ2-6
TGTGCCAGCAGTCTGGAGGCCTCTGGGGCCAACGTCCTGACTTTC
CASSLEASGANVLTF
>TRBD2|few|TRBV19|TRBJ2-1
TGTGCCAGCCTAGCGGGAGGATCCTACAATGAGCAGTTCTTC
CASLAGGSYNEQFF
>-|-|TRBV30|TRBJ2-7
TGTGCCTGGAGTGCGACGGTTGCCGGCGAGCAGTACTTC
CAWSATVAGEQYF
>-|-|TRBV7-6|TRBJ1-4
TGTGCCAGCCGGGGAAGTGAGGGGGAAAAACTGTTTTTT
CASRGSEGEKLFF
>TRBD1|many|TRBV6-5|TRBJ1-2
TGTGCCAGCAGTTACGATACAGGGGACATTGGCTACACCTTC
CASSYDTGDIGYTF
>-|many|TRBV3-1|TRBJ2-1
TGTGCCAGCAGCCAAGACTTTAGGACCTACAATGAGCAGTTCTTC
CASSQDFRTYNEQFF
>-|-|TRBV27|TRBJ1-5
TGTGCCAGCAGTTTATGGGCAGGCAATCAGCCCCAGCATTTT
CASSLWAGNQPQHF
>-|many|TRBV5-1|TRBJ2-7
TGCGCCAGCAGCTCGGGGCCCGGTCTCGTCTACGAGCAGTACTTC
CASSSGPGLVYEQYF
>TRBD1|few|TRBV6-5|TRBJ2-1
TGTGCCAGCAGTCGACAGGGGCACAATGAGCAGTTCTTC
CASSRQGHNEQFF
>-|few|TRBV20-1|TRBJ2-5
TGCAGTGCCCTCACAGGGGACTTCACGAAAGAGACCCAGTACTTC
CSALTGDFTKETQYF
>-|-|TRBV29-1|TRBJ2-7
TGCAGCGTTTTTCTAGTCAGCTCCTACGAGCAGTACTTC
CSVFLVSSYEQYF
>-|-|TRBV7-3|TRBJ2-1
TGTGCCAGCAGCCCCTCCGCGGTTAATGAGCAGTTCTTC
CASSPSAVNEQFF
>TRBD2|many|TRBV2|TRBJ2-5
TGTGCCAGCAGTGAATTTGGACTAGCGGGAGATGAGACCCAGTACTTC
CASSEFGLAGDETQYF
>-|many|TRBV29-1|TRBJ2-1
TGCAGCGTTGAAGTGGGGGTCCTTAGCTCCTACAATGAGCAGTTCTTC
CSVEVGVLSSYNEQFF
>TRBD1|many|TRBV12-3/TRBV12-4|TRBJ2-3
TGTGCCAGCAGTTCCACCGGGACAGGGCTCACAGATACGCAGTATTTT
CASSSTGTGLTDTQYF
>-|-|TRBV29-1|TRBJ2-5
TGCAGCGTTCGACCTCAAGAGACCCAGTACTTC
CSVRPQETQYF
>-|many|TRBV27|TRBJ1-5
TGTGCCAGCAGTTTCGACTCCAGGGGTCGGCAGCCCCAGCATTTT
CASSFDSRGRQPQHF